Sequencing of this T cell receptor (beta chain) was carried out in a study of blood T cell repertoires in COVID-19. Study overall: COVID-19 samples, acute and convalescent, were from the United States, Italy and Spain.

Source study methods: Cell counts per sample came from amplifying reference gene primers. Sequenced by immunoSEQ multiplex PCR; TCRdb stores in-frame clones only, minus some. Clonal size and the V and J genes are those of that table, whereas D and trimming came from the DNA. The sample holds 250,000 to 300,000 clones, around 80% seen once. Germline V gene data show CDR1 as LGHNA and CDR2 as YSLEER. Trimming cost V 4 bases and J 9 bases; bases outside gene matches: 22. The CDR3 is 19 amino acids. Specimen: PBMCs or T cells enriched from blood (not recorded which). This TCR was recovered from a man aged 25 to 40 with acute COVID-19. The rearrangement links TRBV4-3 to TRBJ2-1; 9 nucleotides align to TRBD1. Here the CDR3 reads CASSPQLVADRGSGIEQFF. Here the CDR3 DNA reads TGCGCCAGCAGCCCCCAATTGGTGGCCGACAGGGGGTCTGGGATTGAGCAGTTCTTC.